This T cell receptor (beta chain) was captured by sequencing in a study of glioma-infiltrating T cells. The study, taken as a whole, reports: Tissue-blood divergence was below expectation in non-neoplastic patients, above in gliomas. CDR3 overlap between tissue and blood was very small.

A remark on this clonotype: Its target is not known.

Amplification of TCR alpha and beta CDR3 regions from RNA used iRepertoire nested multiplex PCR. For one-step reverse transcription and amplification, about 85-400 ng of tissue mRNA or PBMC total RNA was used. One entry per CDR3 protein, called by TCRdb with MiXCR from the multiplex PCR reads. The sample consists of some 150,000 distinct CDR3 sequences, about two fifths of them appearing once. This sequence was found in a human donor with low-grade glioma or glioblastoma, undergoing nonglioma brain surgery, or in good health (not recorded which). The specimen sequenced was glioma tissue, nonneoplastic brain tissue, or PBMCs (not recorded which).

The DNA for the CDR3 is TGTGCCAGCAGTTGGGACAGGAGGTATGGCTACACCTTC. Amino acids: CASSWDRRYGYTF. J is TRBJ1-2 and V is TRBV6-5, with 8 bases that match TRBD1. V lost 4 bases, J lost 5 bases, and 3 bases stayed unmatched. Per the germline V gene, CDR1 is MNHEY and CDR2 is SVGAGI. The CDR3 extends over 13 amino acids.